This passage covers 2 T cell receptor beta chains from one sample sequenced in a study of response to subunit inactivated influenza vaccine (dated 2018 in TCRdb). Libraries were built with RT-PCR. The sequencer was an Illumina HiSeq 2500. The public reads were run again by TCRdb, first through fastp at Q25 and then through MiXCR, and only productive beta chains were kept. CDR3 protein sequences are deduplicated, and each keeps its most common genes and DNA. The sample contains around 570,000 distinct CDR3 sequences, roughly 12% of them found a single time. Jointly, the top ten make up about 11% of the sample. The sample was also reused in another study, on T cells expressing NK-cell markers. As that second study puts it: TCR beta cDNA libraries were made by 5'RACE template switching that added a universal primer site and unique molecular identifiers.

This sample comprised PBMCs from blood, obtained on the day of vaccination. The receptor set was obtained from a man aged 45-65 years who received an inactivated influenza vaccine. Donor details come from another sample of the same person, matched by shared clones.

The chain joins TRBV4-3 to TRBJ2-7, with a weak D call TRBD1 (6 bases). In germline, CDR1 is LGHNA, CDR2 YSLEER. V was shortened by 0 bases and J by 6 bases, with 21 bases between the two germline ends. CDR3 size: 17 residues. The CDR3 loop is CASSQDSPQGLALEQYF. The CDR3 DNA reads TGCGCCAGCAGCCAAGATTCCCCGCAGGGGTTAGCCCTCGAGCAGTACTTC.

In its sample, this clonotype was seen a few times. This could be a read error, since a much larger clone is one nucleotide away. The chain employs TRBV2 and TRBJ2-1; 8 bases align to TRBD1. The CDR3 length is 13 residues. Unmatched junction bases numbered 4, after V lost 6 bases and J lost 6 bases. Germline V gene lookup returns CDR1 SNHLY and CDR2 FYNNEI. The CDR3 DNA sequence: TGTGCCAGCAGCAGGACAGGGATCAATGAGCAGTTCTTC. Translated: CASSRTGINEQFF.